This T cell receptor beta chain is drawn from a study of STAT5B mutations in CD4+ large granular lymphocyte leukemia. Study-level findings and limits: Higher CD4+ than CD8+ T-LGLL clonality might reflect small sample size.

With 4 bases clipped from V and 4 bases from J, the junction kept 6 bases outside the gene matches. The CDR3 spans 16 residues. Germline V lookup: CDR1 SGHTA, CDR2 FQGTGA. Some clones are missing from TCRdb's copy, which holds only in-frame ones; the method was immunoSEQ multiplex PCR. Counted here are some 34,000 clones, 76% occurring once; the ten biggest clones make up less than 9%. As for this clone: Its specificity is not known.

The origin of this receptor is a human donor in good health. The chain links TRBV7-3 to TRBJ2-3; 12 nucleotides line up with TRBD2. Sequencing was carried out using CD4+ T cells from blood buffy coats. In DNA form, the CDR3 reads TGTGCCAGCAGCTCAAACCTAGCGGGGGGGGCAGATACGCAGTATTTT. Its translation is CASSSNLAGGADTQYF.